The text below deals with one T cell receptor beta chain. These data come from a study of blood T cell repertoires in COVID-19. Study as a whole: Italy, Spain and the United States were the sources of the convalescent and acute COVID-19 samples. PBMCs, B-cell-depleted T cells, or T cells provided the cDNA or gDNA that made up the material.

With 4 bases clipped from V and 4 bases from J, the junction kept 8 bases outside the gene matches. CDR1 is SGHRS, CDR2 YFSETQ, per germline. The CDR3 extends over 16 amino acids. In the authors' methods: Cell counts per sample came from amplifying reference gene primers. Some clones are missing from TCRdb's copy, which holds only in-frame ones; the method was immunoSEQ multiplex PCR. V and J calls and clone size are copied from that table; D and trimming were computed from the DNA. Of roughly 190,000 clones in the sample, 76% were seen once. The clonotype comes from a woman between 50 and 59 years old with active or convalescent COVID-19. The specimen was peripheral blood. The chain joins TRBV5-1 to TRBJ2-1; 10 bases match TRBD1. CDR3 DNA sequence: TGCGCCAGCAGCGTGGAGACAGGGGGCTTTTACAATGAGCAGTTCTTC. Its translation: CASSVETGGFYNEQFF.